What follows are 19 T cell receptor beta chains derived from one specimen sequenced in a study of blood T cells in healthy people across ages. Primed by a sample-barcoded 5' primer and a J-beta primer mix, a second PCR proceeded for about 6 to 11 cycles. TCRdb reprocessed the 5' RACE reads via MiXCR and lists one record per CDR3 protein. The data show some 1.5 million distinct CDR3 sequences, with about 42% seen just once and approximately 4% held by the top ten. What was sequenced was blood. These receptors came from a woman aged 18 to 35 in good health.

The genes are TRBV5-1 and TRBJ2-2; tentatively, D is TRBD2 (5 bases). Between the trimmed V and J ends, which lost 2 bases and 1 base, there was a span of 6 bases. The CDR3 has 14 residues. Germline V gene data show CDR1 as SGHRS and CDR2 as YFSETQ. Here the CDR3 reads CASSFRENTGELFF. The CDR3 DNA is TGCGCCAGCAGCTTTCGGGAGAACACCGGGGAGCTGTTTTTT.

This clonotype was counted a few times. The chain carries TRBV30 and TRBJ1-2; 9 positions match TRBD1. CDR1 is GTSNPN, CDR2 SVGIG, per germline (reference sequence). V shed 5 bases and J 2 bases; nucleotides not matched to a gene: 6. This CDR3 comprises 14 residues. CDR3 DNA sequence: TGTGCCTGGGAAGTGGGGACAGGGAACTATGGCTACACCTTC. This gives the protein CAWEVGTGNYGYTF.

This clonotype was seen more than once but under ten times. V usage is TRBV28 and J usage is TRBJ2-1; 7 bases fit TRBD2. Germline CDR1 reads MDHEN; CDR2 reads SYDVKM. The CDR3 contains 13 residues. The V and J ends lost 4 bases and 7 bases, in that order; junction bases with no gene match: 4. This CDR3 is CASSCSGINEQFF. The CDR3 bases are TGTGCCAGCAGTTGCAGCGGGATTAATGAGCAGTTCTTC.

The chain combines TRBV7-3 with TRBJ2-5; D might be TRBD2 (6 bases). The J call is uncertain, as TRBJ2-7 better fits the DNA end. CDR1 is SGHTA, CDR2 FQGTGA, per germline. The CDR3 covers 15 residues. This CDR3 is CASSSLVAGTYEQYF. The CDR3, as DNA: TGTGCCAGCAGCTCACTTGTGGCGGGAACCTACGAGCAGTACTTC.

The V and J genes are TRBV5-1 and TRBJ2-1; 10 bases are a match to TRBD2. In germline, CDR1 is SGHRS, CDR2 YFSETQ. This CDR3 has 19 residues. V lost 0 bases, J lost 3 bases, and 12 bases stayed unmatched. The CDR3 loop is CASSLAPSGRGAFYNEQFF. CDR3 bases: TGCGCCAGCAGCTTGGCGCCTAGCGGGAGAGGGGCCTTCTACAATGAGCAGTTCTTC.

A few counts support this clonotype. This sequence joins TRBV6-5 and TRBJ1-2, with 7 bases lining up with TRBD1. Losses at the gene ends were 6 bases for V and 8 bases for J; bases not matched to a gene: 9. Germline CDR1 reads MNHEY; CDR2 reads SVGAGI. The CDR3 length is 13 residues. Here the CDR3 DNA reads TGTGCCAGCAGCTACGACAGGGCGGGCGGCTACACCTTC. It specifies CASSYDRAGGYTF.

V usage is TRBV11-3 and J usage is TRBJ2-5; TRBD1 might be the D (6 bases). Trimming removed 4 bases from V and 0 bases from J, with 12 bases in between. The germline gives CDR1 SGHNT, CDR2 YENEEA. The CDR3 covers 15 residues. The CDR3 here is CASSSPGTNQETQYF. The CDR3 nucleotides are TGTGCCAGCAGCTCACCGGGGACAAACCAAGAGACCCAGTACTTC.

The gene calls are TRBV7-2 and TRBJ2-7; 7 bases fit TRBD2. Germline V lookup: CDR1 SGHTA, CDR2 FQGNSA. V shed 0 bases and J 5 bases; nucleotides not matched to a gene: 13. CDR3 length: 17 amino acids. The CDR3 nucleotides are TGTGCCAGCAGCTTAGCGGCTTCTAGCGGAATTACCGACGAGCAGTACTTC. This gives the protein CASSLAASSGITDEQYF.

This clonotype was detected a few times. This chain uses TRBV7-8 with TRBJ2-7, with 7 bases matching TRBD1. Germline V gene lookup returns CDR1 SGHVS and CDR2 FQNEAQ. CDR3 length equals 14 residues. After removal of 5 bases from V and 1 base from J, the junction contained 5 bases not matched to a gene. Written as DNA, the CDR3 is TGTGCCAGCAGCCCGGGACAGATTTCCTACGAGCAGTACTTC. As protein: CASSPGQISYEQYF.

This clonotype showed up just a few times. Here the CDR3 DNA reads TGTGCCAGCAGTTACGTCAGGGACCCTTCCTACGAGCAGTACTTC. It encodes CASSYVRDPSYEQYF. The chain has TRBV6-2 or TRBV6-3 and TRBJ2-7, with D perhaps assigned TRBD1 or TRBD2 (5 bases each). The CDR3 is made up of 15 amino acids. CDR1 MNHEY and CDR2 SVGEGT come from the germline V gene. V was clipped by 2 bases and J by 1 base, with 12 bases between them.

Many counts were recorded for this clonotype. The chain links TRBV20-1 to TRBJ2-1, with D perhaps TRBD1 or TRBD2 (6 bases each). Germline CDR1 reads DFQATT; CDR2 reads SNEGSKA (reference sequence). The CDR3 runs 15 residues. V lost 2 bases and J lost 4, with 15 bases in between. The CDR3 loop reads CSARLGGGGYNEQFF. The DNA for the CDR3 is TGCAGTGCTAGACTTGGCGGAGGGGGGTACAATGAGCAGTTCTTC.

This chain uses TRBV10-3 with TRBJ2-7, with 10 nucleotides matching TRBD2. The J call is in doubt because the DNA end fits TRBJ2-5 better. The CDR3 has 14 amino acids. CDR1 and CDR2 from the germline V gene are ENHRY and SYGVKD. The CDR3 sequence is CAISESGGAQTQYF. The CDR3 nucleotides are TGTGCCATCAGCGAGAGCGGGGGGGCACAGACCCAGTACTTC.

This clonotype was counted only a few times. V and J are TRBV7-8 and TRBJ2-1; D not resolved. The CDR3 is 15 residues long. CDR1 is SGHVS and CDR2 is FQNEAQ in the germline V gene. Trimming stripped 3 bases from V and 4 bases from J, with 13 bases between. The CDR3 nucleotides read TGTGCCAGCAGCTTTGACTCCTCCCTTTACAATGAGCAGTTCTTC. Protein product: CASSFDSSLYNEQFF.

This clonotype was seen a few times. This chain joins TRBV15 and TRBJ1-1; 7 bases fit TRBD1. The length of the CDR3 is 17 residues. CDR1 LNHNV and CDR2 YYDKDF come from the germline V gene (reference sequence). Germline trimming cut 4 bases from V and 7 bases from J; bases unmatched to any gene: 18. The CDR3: CATSTPDSTGESVEAFF. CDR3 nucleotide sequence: TGTGCCACCAGCACTCCGGACAGCACAGGGGAGTCGGTTGAAGCTTTCTTT. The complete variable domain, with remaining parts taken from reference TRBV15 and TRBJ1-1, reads DAMVIQNPRYQVTQFGKPVTLSCSQTLNHNVMYWYQQKSSQAPKLLFHYYDKDFNNEADTPDNFQSRRPNTSFCFLDIRSPGLGDTAMYLCATSTPDSTGESVEAFFGQGTRLTVV.

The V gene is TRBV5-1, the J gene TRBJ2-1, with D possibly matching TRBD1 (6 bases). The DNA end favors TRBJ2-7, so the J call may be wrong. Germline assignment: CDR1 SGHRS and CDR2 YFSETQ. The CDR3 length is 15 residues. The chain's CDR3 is CASGIRGSSYNEQYF. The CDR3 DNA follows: TGCGCCAGCGGGATTAGGGGGAGCTCCTACAATGAGCAGTACTTC.

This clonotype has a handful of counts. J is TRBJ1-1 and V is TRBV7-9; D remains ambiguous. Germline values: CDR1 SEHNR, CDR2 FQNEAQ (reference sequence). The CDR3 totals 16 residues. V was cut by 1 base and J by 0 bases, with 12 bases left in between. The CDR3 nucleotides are TGTGCCAGCAGCTTAGTTGTAGGGATAATGAACACTGAAGCTTTCTTT. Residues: CASSLVVGIMNTEAFF.

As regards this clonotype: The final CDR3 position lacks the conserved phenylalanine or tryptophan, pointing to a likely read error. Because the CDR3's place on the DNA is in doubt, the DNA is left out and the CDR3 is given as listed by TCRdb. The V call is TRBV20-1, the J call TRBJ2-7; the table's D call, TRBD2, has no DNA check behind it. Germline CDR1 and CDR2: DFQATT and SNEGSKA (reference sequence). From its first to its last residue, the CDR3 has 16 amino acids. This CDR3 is CSAPRFSGRYKRPSTS.

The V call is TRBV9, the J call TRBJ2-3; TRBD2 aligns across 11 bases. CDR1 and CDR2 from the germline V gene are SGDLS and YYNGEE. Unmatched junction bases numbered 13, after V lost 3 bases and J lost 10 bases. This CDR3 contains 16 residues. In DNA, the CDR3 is TGTGCCAGCAGCGCCTTTAGCGGGGGGGCTTTGGATGCGCAGTATTTT. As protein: CASSAFSGGALDAQYF.

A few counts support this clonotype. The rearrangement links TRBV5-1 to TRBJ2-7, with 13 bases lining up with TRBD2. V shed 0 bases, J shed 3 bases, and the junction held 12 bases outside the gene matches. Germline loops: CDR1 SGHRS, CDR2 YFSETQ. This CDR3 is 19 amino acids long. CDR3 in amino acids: CASSLEGLAGVVRNYEQYF. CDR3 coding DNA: TGCGCCAGCAGCTTGGAAGGACTAGCGGGAGTAGTGAGGAACTACGAGCAGTACTTC. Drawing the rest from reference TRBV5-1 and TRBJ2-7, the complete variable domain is KAGVTQTPRYLIKTRGQQVTLSCSPISGHRSVSWYQQTPGQGLQFLFEYFSETQRNKGNFPGRFSGRQFSNSRSEMNVSTLELGDSALYLCASSLEGLAGVVRNYEQYFGPGTRLTVT.